These 16 T cell receptor beta chains share one sample of origin, sequenced in a study of blood T cells in healthy people across ages. Together with a sample-barcoded 5' primer, a J-beta primer mix was included in a second PCR lasting about 7 to 11 cycles. TCRdb re-analysed the 5' RACE reads in MiXCR, keeping a single row per CDR3 protein. The repertoire holds 660,000 or so distinct CDR3 sequences, about 53% seen once, with around 37% in the top ten. What was sequenced was blood. These receptors were obtained from a man aged 55 to 70 in good health.

This clonotype showed up many times. The genes are TRBV5-1 and TRBJ2-1, with TRBD2 identical over 8 bases. The CDR3 loop spans 15 amino acids. The V and J ends lost 3 bases and 8 bases, in that order; junction bases with no gene match: 10. Germline V gene data show CDR1 as SGHRS and CDR2 as YFSETQ. The CDR3 sequence: CASSSSRGGLDEQFF. The CDR3 bases are TGCGCCAGCAGCTCGAGCCGGGGGGGCTTAGATGAGCAGTTCTTC.

The rearrangement joins TRBV7-9 to TRBJ1-4; 9 bases are a match to TRBD1. Germline lookup yields CDR1 SEHNR and CDR2 FQNEAQ (reference sequence). V lost 6 bases to trimming and J lost 6 bases; unmatched junction nucleotides: 8. This CDR3 spans 15 amino acids. CDR3 residues: CASSPQGAMDEKLFF. CDR3 nucleotides: TGTGCCAGCAGTCCACAGGGGGCGATGGATGAAAAACTGTTTTTT. Full variable domain (remainder filled in from reference TRBV7-9 and TRBJ1-4): DTGVSQNPRHKITKRGQNVTFRCDPISEHNRLYWYRQTLGQGPEFLTYFQNEAQLEKSRLLSDRFSAERPKGSFSTLEIQRTEQGDSAMYLCASSPQGAMDEKLFFGSGTQLSVL.

V usage is TRBV29-1 and J usage is TRBJ2-5, with 9 nucleotides matching TRBD1. With 6 bases clipped from V and 3 bases from J, the junction kept 11 bases outside the gene matches. The CDR3 contains 15 residues. Per germline, CDR1 SQVTM and CDR2 ANQGSEA. CDR3 sequence (DNA): TGCAGCGTCGGAAGGGGGACAGGGACAAAAGAGACCCAGTACTTC. Translated, it gives CSVGRGTGTKETQYF.

The V gene is TRBV6-5, the J gene TRBJ2-1; D tentatively fits TRBD1 or TRBD2 (5 bases each). This CDR3 region has 14 residues. Germline values: CDR1 MNHEY, CDR2 SVGAGI. Trimming took 2 bases from V and 6 from J, leaving 11 bases between them. The CDR3 DNA follows: TGTGCCAGCAGTTACGGGACCCTGGGCAATGAGCAGTTCTTC. It encodes CASSYGTLGNEQFF.

This clonotype was seen a handful of times. The chain has TRBV20-1 and TRBJ1-5; D perhaps matches TRBD1 (5 bases). Germline V gene data show CDR1 as DFQATT and CDR2 as SNEGSKA (reference sequence). The CDR3 has 15 amino acids. The V end lost 0 bases, the J end lost 5 bases, and 14 bases lay between the germline ends. The CDR3 coding sequence is TGCAGTGCTAGAGATCGCGGCGGGGGTGATCAGCCCCAGCATTTT. This gives the protein CSARDRGGGDQPQHF.

V is TRBV5-1 and J is TRBJ2-1; 11 bases fit TRBD1. The germline gives CDR1 SGHRS, CDR2 YFSETQ. This CDR3 is built from 16 residues. The V segment lost 5 bases and the J segment 5 bases; nucleotides outside the gene matches: 9. Here the CDR3 DNA reads TGCGCCAGCAGACGGAGGACAGGGGGCTTCAACAATGAGCAGTTCTTC. Amino acids: CASRRRTGGFNNEQFF.

The chain couples TRBV6-1 to TRBJ2-5; D uncertain. Trimming removed 7 bases from V and 1 base from J, with 7 bases in between. The germline gives CDR1 MNHNS, CDR2 SASEGT. This CDR3 comprises 12 residues. The chain's CDR3 is CASTRTQETQYF. The CDR3 DNA sequence: TGTGCCAGCACGCGGACCCAAGAGACCCAGTACTTC.

In DNA form, the CDR3 reads TGTGCCAGCAAAAACAACTACGGTCGGCAGAACACTGAAGCTTTCTTT. Its translation: CASKNNYGRQNTEAFF. This chain joins TRBV7-2 and TRBJ1-1; D is unresolved. The germline gives CDR1 SGHTA, CDR2 FQGNSA. This CDR3 comprises 16 residues. V was pared by 7 bases and J by 1 base, with 19 bases between.

This clonotype turned up a few times. The chain links TRBV20-1 to TRBJ2-7; D is perhaps TRBD2 (6 bases). The CDR3 loop spans 14 amino acids. CDR1 is DFQATT and CDR2 is SNEGSKA in the germline V gene (reference sequence). With 3 bases removed from V and 6 bases from J, the gap between germline ends came to 18 bases. The CDR3 DNA sequence: TGCAGTGCTAGTCGGGGCAGGGAGGATGGCGAGCAGTACTTC. Amino acids: CSASRGREDGEQYF.

This chain joins TRBV11-2 and TRBJ2-7; the match to TRBD2 covers 10 bases. Germline values: CDR1 SGHAT, CDR2 FQNNGV. V trimming: 3 bases; J trimming: 4 bases; junction bases outside the gene matches: 6. This CDR3 has 15 amino acids. CDR3 nucleotides: TGTGCCAGCAGCTTTGGGGCTAGCGGGGGTTACGAGCAGTACTTC. Protein product: CASSFGASGGYEQYF.

Only a few counts were recorded for this clonotype. This chain uses TRBV6-5 with TRBJ1-2, with D possibly matching TRBD1 (6 bases). Trimming took 5 bases from V and 8 from J, leaving 15 bases between them. Germline V gene sequence: CDR1 MNHEY, CDR2 SVGAGI. The CDR3 sequence is 13 residues long. CDR3 loop: CASSARTGKGYTF. The CDR3, as DNA: TGTGCCAGCAGTGCGCGCACAGGGAAAGGCTACACCTTC.

This clonotype was observed a single time. The chain carries TRBV28 and TRBJ2-3, with 7 bases that match TRBD1. The CDR3 covers 13 residues. V was clipped by 6 bases and J by 3 bases; unmatched bases: 3. Germline V gives CDR1 MDHEN, CDR2 SYDVKM. As DNA, the CDR3 is TGTGCCAGCAGGTCGACAGGGACAGATACGCAGTATTTT. Protein: CASRSTGTDTQYF.

This clonotype has just a few counts. The rearrangement uses TRBV12-3 or TRBV12-4 and TRBJ2-3, with D possibly called TRBD1 or TRBD2 (5 bases each). The CDR3 has 14 residues. V shed 2 bases and J shed 3 bases, with 9 bases lying between them. The CDR3 region is CASSLFGGTDTQYF. The CDR3, as DNA: TGTGCCAGCAGTTTATTTGGGGGAACAGATACGCAGTATTTT.

This clonotype was seen only a few times. CDR3: CASSFDRGSEKLFF. For the CDR3, the DNA is TGTGCCAGCAGCTTTGACAGGGGGTCGGAAAAACTGTTTTTT. The chain recombines TRBV7-6 with TRBJ1-4; 9 nucleotides agree with TRBD1. Germline CDR1 and CDR2: SGHVS and FNYEAQ. The J segment lost 8 bases and the V segment lost 3 bases, leaving 4 bases of the junction unmatched. The CDR3 loop spans 14 amino acids.

The CDR3 loop is CASSFPSEEQYF. The CDR3 nucleotides are TGTGCCAGCAGTTTTCCCTCCGAGGAGCAGTACTTC. V and J are TRBV12-3 or TRBV12-4 and TRBJ2-5; no reliable D call. Trimming removed 3 bases at V and 11 bases at J, with 13 bases between. This CDR3 comprises 12 residues.

The chain joins TRBV19 to TRBJ2-4, with 7 bases fitting TRBD1. V lost 6 bases and J lost 8; bases outside the gene matches: 7. The CDR3 totals 13 residues. Germline V lookup: CDR1 LNHDA, CDR2 SQIVND (reference sequence). CDR3 coding DNA: TGTGCCAGTAGGCGACAGGGTTGGGACATTCAGTACTTC. It yields the protein CASRRQGWDIQYF.